Below, 12 T cell receptor beta chains from the same sample are listed, as sequenced in a study of blood T cells in healthy people across ages. Primed by a sample-barcoded 5' primer and a J-beta primer mix, a second PCR proceeded for about 6 to 12 cycles. Using its own MiXCR run on the 5' RACE reads, TCRdb lists one record per CDR3 protein. The sample records about 700,000 distinct CDR3 sequences, about 32% being singletons. Sequencing was done on a sample of blood. The receptor source for this set is a woman of 80 years or more in good health.

Only a few counts were recorded for this clonotype. This rearrangement joins TRBV20-1 to TRBJ1-4; D might be TRBD1 (5 bases). The germline V and J ends were trimmed by 2 bases and 8 bases, with 15 bases remaining between them. The CDR3 extends over 14 amino acids. From germline, CDR1 is DFQATT and CDR2 SNEGSKA (reference sequence). The CDR3 nucleotides are TGCAGTGCTAGAAGGGGAGGAGGTCGAGAAAAACTGTTTTTT. Amino acid sequence: CSARRGGGREKLFF.

This clonotype occurred a few times. The V and J genes are TRBV7-3 and TRBJ2-3, with D possibly being TRBD2 (7 bases). The CDR3 length is 16 residues. Germline V lookup: CDR1 SGHTA, CDR2 FQGTGA. V was shortened by 5 bases and J by 1 base, with 16 bases between the two germline ends. The CDR3 region is CASSPMGGGRTDTQYF. The CDR3 DNA is TGTGCCAGCAGCCCTATGGGGGGGGGCCGCACAGATACGCAGTATTTT.

The rearrangement links TRBV4-2 to TRBJ2-5, with TRBD2 matching over 9 bases. CDR3 size: 15 residues. Per the germline V gene, CDR1 is LGHNA and CDR2 is YNFKEQ. Trimming took 0 bases from V and 5 from J; bases not matched to a gene: 4. The CDR3 DNA sequence: TGTGCCAGCAGCCAAGACGGGCGGGGGGGGGAGACCCAGTACTTC. Translating it yields CASSQDGRGGETQYF.

This clonotype occurred a few times. The genes are TRBV20-1 and TRBJ2-1; 10 nucleotides align to TRBD2. Germline V gene lookup returns CDR1 DFQATT and CDR2 SNEGSKA (reference sequence). With V trimmed by 6 bases and J by 4 bases, 12 bases remained unmatched. CDR3 length: 16 residues. In DNA, the CDR3 is TGCAGTGCACTACTAAGGACTAGCGGAGGATACAATGAGCAGTTCTTC. Protein product: CSALLRTSGGYNEQFF.

At least ten counts were recorded for this clonotype. The chain recombines TRBV7-8 with TRBJ2-3; 11 nucleotides align to TRBD2. The CDR3 length is 16 residues. The V segment lost 2 bases and the J segment 7 bases; nucleotides outside the gene matches: 8. Germline values: CDR1 SGHVS, CDR2 FQNEAQ. This CDR3 is CASSLNSGGAPHTQYF. The CDR3, as DNA: TGTGCCAGCAGCTTAAATAGCGGGGGGGCGCCGCATACGCAGTATTTT.

This clonotype was seen a few times. The chain links TRBV6-6 to TRBJ1-1, with D perhaps matching TRBD1 (5 bases). The CDR3 runs to 13 residues. Germline lookup yields CDR1 MNHNY and CDR2 SVGAGI (reference sequence). Trimming took off 8 bases at V and 3 bases at J, with 13 bases between the two ends. The DNA for the CDR3 is TGTGCCAGCGCGGGGCAGGCGGACACTGAAGCTTTCTTT. Translation: CASAGQADTEAFF.

J is TRBJ2-7 and V is TRBV5-1; 9 bases fit TRBD1. Germline lookup yields CDR1 SGHRS and CDR2 YFSETQ. Trimming cost V 5 bases and J 1 base; bases outside gene matches: 4. The CDR3 runs to 14 residues. The CDR3 bases are TGCGCCAGCAGGGGGACAGGGCTTTCCTACGAGCAGTACTTC. Protein sequence: CASRGTGLSYEQYF.

The table lists this clonotype with many counts. The chain has TRBV7-3 and TRBJ1-1; the D gene is possibly TRBD1 (6 bases). This CDR3 has 14 residues. Germline V gene lookup returns CDR1 SGHTA and CDR2 FQGTGA. V lost 6 bases, J lost 0 bases, and 11 bases lay in between. Here the CDR3 DNA reads TGTGCCAGCAGTGCGACAGGAATGAACACTGAAGCTTTCTTT. Its protein is CASSATGMNTEAFF.

On this clonotype: With a much larger clone just one base away, this may be a read error. The gene calls are TRBV20-1 and TRBJ1-5, with TRBD1 identical over 10 bases. The CDR3 has 14 residues. Per the germline V gene, CDR1 is DFQATT and CDR2 is SNEGSKA (reference sequence). J gave up 3 bases and V 6 bases, and 5 bases lay outside the gene matches. The CDR3, as DNA: TGCAGTGCGGATGGACAGGGGGTCAATCAGCCCCAGCATTTT. It codes for CSADGQGVNQPQHF.

This clonotype was counted between two and nine times. A much more abundant neighbour one base away suggests this may be a read error. J is TRBJ2-6 and V is TRBV5-1; D not resolved. Germline CDR1 and CDR2: SGHRS and YFSETQ. CDR3 length: 12 amino acids. The CDR3 DNA is TGCGCCTGCAGCTTCTCTACCAACGTCCTGACTTTC. It codes for CACSFSTNVLTF.

On this clonotype itself: A much larger clone differs from this one at a single base, so this may be a read error. This chain connects TRBV20-1 to TRBJ2-5; D perhaps matches TRBD2 (6 bases). V was shortened by 1 base and J by 0 bases, with 21 bases between the two germline ends. The CDR3 sequence is 18 residues long. Germline assignment: CDR1 DFQATT and CDR2 SNEGSKA (reference sequence). The CDR3 bases are TGCAGTGCTAGAGGCCGTGGGGCCGGAGGGGTCTACCAAGAGACCCAGTACTTC. It codes for CSARGRGAGGVYQETQYF.

The chain's CDR3 is CATSDTSGSTDTQYF. The CDR3 DNA follows: TGTGCCACCAGTGATACTAGCGGGAGCACAGATACGCAGTATTTT. The V call is TRBV24-1, the J call TRBJ2-3; 9 bases are shared with TRBD2. Germline CDR1 KGHDR, CDR2 SFDVKD. V gave up 3 bases and J gave up 0 bases; unmatched junction bases: 0. The CDR3 spans 15 residues.